The clone carrying this T cell receptor (beta chain) was recorded a few times. The CDR3 length is 15 residues. The germline gives CDR1 MGHDK, CDR2 SYGVNS. V dropped 4 bases and J dropped 3; count of bases not matched to a gene: 5. The sample comes from a study of patients and donors after allogeneic stem cell transplantation. TCRdb analysed the RT-PCR reads with MiXCR anew, one entry per CDR3 protein. The sample includes around 200,000 distinct CDR3 sequences, 35% to 45% of them seen just once. The receptor's source is a human donor who was either an allogeneic HSCT recipient or a stem cell or donor lymphocyte infusion donor (not recorded which). It is not recorded whose cells these are; they may come from a transplant donor. Specimen: blood, either unsorted or a sorted T cell fraction (not recorded which). The chain recombines TRBV25-1 with TRBJ2-1; 8 bases map to TRBD1. The CDR3 loop is CASSGRTGHYNEQFF. The CDR3 region has the DNA TGTGCCAGCAGTGGCCGGACAGGGCACTACAATGAGCAGTTCTTC.